This paragraph covers one T cell receptor (beta chain) sequence. Its specificity is not known. The CDR3 does not close with the conserved phenylalanine or tryptophan, likely indicating a read error. No DNA is shown, since the ends of the CDR3 on it are uncertain; the CDR3 is the one TCRdb lists. TCR alpha and beta CDR3 regions were amplified from RNA using iRepertoire nested multiplex PCR. Input was about 85-400 ng of tissue mRNA or PBMC total RNA. TCRdb re-derived calls from the multiplex PCR reads in MiXCR, one entry per CDR3 protein. The sample yields 150,000 to 200,000 distinct CDR3 sequences, more than 35% seen once. These data belong to a study of glioma-infiltrating T cells. Study conclusions and caveats: Gliomas, especially low-grade, showed above-expected tissue-blood divergence; non-neoplastic patients showed below. CDR3 overlap between tissue and blood was very small.

The source is a human donor with low-grade glioma or glioblastoma, undergoing nonglioma brain surgery, or in good health (not recorded which). The material sequenced was glioma tissue, nonneoplastic brain tissue, or PBMCs (not recorded which).

The CDR3 loop reads CILPSGRSNERFL. The rearrangement uses TRBV20-1 and TRBJ2-1; TRBD2, the table's D call, was not compared with the DNA. Ends included, the CDR3 has 13 residues. Germline lookup yields CDR1 DFQATT and CDR2 SNEGSKA (reference sequence).